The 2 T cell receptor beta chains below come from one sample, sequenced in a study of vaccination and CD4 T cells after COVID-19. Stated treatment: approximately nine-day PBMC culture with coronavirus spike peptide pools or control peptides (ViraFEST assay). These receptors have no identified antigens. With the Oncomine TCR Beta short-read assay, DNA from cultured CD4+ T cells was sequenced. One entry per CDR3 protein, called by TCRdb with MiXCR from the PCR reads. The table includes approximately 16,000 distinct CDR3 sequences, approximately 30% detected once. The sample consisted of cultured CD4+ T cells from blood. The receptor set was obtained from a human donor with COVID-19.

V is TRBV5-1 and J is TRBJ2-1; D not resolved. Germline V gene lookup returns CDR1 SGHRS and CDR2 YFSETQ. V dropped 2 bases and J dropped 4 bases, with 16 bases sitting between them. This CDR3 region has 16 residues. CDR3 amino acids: CASSFSNLSPYNEQFF. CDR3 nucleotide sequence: TGCGCCAGCAGCTTCAGCAACCTCAGTCCTTACAATGAGCAGTTCTTC.

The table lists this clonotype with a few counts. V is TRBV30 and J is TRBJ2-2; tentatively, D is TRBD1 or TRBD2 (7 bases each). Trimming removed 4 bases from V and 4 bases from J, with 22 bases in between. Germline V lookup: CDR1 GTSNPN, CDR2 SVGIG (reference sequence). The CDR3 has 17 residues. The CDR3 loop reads CAWKPEGGGMVTGELFF. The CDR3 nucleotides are TGTGCCTGGAAGCCCGAGGGAGGGGGCATGGTCACCGGGGAGCTGTTTTTT.